One and the same sample provided the 21 T cell receptor beta chains below, sequenced in a study of T-cell reconstitution after alpha-beta-depleted transplantation in children. The authors prepared the TCRbeta library with unique molecular identifiers. TCRdb redid the calling of the PCR reads with MiXCR, one entry per CDR3 protein. The data hold 500,000 to 600,000 distinct CDR3 sequences, with about 30% observed a single time. Specimen: PBMCs from the stem cell graft donor, collected from the stem cell graft. The origin of the receptors is a human donor who donated a stem cell graft to a child with aplastic anemia.

The genes are TRBV6-5 and TRBJ2-2; possibly TRBD1 for D (5 bases). Trimming took 5 bases from V and 5 from J, leaving 12 bases between them. CDR1 is MNHEY, CDR2 SVGAGI, per germline. The CDR3 totals 14 residues. Here the CDR3 DNA reads TGTGCCAGCAGTCACGACAGTTGGACCGGGGAGCTGTTTTTT. Translated: CASSHDSWTGELFF.

The table lists this clonotype with a few counts. The chain has TRBV9 and TRBJ2-3; possibly TRBD1 for D (6 bases). Trimming removed 3 bases from V and 5 bases from J, with 13 bases in between. CDR3 length: 14 residues. CDR1 and CDR2 (germline): SGDLS, YYNGEE. CDR3 loop: CASSEVTGRDTQYF. CDR3 nucleotide sequence: TGTGCCAGCAGCGAGGTGACAGGTAGAGATACGCAGTATTTT.

At least ten counts were recorded for this clonotype. The rearrangement joins TRBV5-1 to TRBJ2-1; 7 bases match TRBD2. Per germline, CDR1 SGHRS and CDR2 YFSETQ. The CDR3 consists of 13 residues. With V trimmed by 3 bases and J by 5 bases, 2 bases remained unmatched. The CDR3 loop is CASSWGGDNEQFF. As DNA, the CDR3 is TGCGCCAGCAGCTGGGGAGGGGACAATGAGCAGTTCTTC.

Only a few counts were recorded for this clonotype. The V call is TRBV12-3 or TRBV12-4, the J call TRBJ2-7; D is unclear. The CDR3 covers 13 residues. With 2 bases removed from V and 1 base from J, the gap between germline ends came to 6 bases. CDR3 loop: CASSLKGSYEQYF. Written as DNA, the CDR3 is TGTGCCAGCAGTTTAAAGGGATCCTACGAGCAGTACTTC.

V is TRBV6-5 and J is TRBJ2-1; D gene unclear. V shed 2 bases and J shed 8 bases, with 10 bases lying between them. This CDR3 is built from 13 residues. The V gene's germline CDR1 is MNHEY and CDR2 SVGAGI. The CDR3 coding sequence is TGTGCCAGCAGTTACCGTCGAATGGATGAGCAGTTCTTC. Amino acid sequence: CASSYRRMDEQFF.

The sample holds a few counts of this clonotype. This chain uses TRBV9 with TRBJ2-3; D call uncertain. Germline CDR1 and CDR2: SGDLS and YYNGEE. The ends were cut back, 3 bases at V and 4 bases at J, with 9 bases in the middle. The CDR3 totals 13 residues. The CDR3: CASSDGEADTQYF. The CDR3 nucleotides are TGTGCCAGCAGCGATGGAGAGGCAGATACGCAGTATTTT.

This rearrangement joins TRBV20-1 to TRBJ2-1; D perhaps matches TRBD2 (5 bases). This CDR3 contains 14 residues. CDR1 and CDR2 from the germline V gene are DFQATT and SNEGSKA (reference sequence). Trimming removed 6 bases from V and 0 bases from J, with 12 bases in between. The CDR3 nucleotides are TGCAGTGCAGTGGCGGGTTTCTCCTACAATGAGCAGTTCTTC. Translated, it gives CSAVAGFSYNEQFF.

The rearrangement links TRBV25-1 to TRBJ1-3; TRBD1 might be the D (6 bases). CDR3 size: 19 residues. Germline-derived CDR1 and CDR2 are MGHDK and SYGVNS. Trimming took off 2 bases at V and 5 bases at J, with 25 bases between the two ends. CDR3 in amino acids: CASSEGGSGVASRRNTIYF. CDR3 bases: TGTGCCAGCAGTGAAGGTGGGTCAGGGGTGGCTTCTCGGAGAAACACCATATATTTT.

This clonotype was seen a handful of times. The chain has TRBV20-1 and TRBJ2-3; 7 nucleotides match TRBD1. The J segment lost 1 base and the V segment lost 3 bases, leaving 7 bases of the junction unmatched. Germline V gene lookup returns CDR1 DFQATT and CDR2 SNEGSKA (reference sequence). The CDR3 loop spans 15 amino acids. The CDR3 loop is CSARPIQGRTDTQYF. The CDR3 DNA follows: TGCAGTGCTAGGCCTATACAGGGGCGCACAGATACGCAGTATTTT.

This clonotype was seen once. The chain joins TRBV7-9 to TRBJ1-2, with D perhaps matching TRBD1 (5 bases). V lost 6 bases and J lost 6, with 23 bases in between. The CDR3 is 16 amino acids. Germline values: CDR1 SEHNR, CDR2 FQNEAQ (reference sequence). CDR3 nucleotide sequence: TGTGCCAGCAGTTCCTCGAGGACATTTCGTTCAAATGGCTACACCTTC. It is translated as CASSSSRTFRSNGYTF.

The table lists this clonotype with a count of one. This sequence joins TRBV5-1 and TRBJ2-3; D gene ambiguous. The germline CDR1 and CDR2 sequences are SGHRS and YFSETQ. Trimming stripped 0 bases from V and 1 base from J, with 12 bases between. The CDR3 is 16 amino acids. CDR3 sequence (DNA): TGCGCCAGCAGCTTGGTCGCTACCTCTGGCACAGATACGCAGTATTTT. Its protein is CASSLVATSGTDTQYF.

This sequence joins TRBV5-1 and TRBJ2-2; 7 bases agree with TRBD1. There are 16 residues in the CDR3. Unmatched junction bases numbered 4, after V lost 1 base and J lost 1 base. Germline V CDR1 and CDR2: SGHRS, YFSETQ. The CDR3 nucleotides read TGCGCCAGCAGCTTGCTAGGGGGCTTGAACACCGGGGAGCTGTTTTTT. Translating it yields CASSLLGGLNTGELFF.

V and J are TRBV7-2 and TRBJ2-7, with TRBD2 matching over 12 bases. With 3 bases clipped from V and 2 bases from J, the junction kept 8 bases outside the gene matches. Germline CDR1 SGHTA, CDR2 FQGNSA. This CDR3 spans 17 amino acids. The CDR3 DNA reads as TGTGCCAGCAGCTTTCTCCTAGCGGGAGGGCCGACCTACGAGCAGTACTTC. Amino acids: CASSFLLAGGPTYEQYF.

The genes are TRBV7-2 and TRBJ2-5, with TRBD2 matching over 7 bases. The CDR3 runs 16 residues. Looked up from germline, CDR1 is SGHTA and CDR2 is FQGNSA. Unmatched junction bases numbered 13, after V lost 7 bases and J lost 2 bases. The CDR3 region has the DNA TGTGCCAGCACCCCCTGGGGGGGAGTCGGGCAAGAGACCCAGTACTTC. Its protein product is CASTPWGGVGQETQYF. Looking up the rest from reference TRBV7-2 and TRBJ2-5 gives the full variable domain: GAGVSQSPSNKVTEKGKDVELRCDPISGHTALYWYRQSLGQGLEFLIYFQGNSAPDKSGLPSDRFSAERTGGSVSTLTIQRTQQEDSAVYLCASTPWGGVGQETQYFGPGTRLLVL.

This clonotype came up a few times. This chain links TRBV20-1 with TRBJ2-3; D is perhaps TRBD2 (5 bases). CDR1 is DFQATT, CDR2 SNEGSKA, per germline (reference sequence). V was pared by 6 bases and J by 3 bases, with 13 bases between. The CDR3 loop spans 13 amino acids. The CDR3 reads CSARPGKTDTQYF. In DNA form, the CDR3 reads TGCAGTGCGAGACCGGGAAAAACAGATACGCAGTATTTT.

The chain has TRBV12-3 or TRBV12-4 and TRBJ2-1, with 7 bases that match TRBD2. This CDR3 contains 14 residues. Trimming took 5 bases from V and 7 from J; bases not matched to a gene: 8. CDR3 sequence reads: CASSQTSSGNEQFF. CDR3 in DNA: TGTGCCAGCAGTCAGACTAGCTCCGGAAATGAGCAGTTCTTC.

This clonotype came up many times. The chain is built from TRBV7-9 and TRBJ2-7, with a tentative D call TRBD2 (6 bases). The V gene's germline CDR1 is SEHNR and CDR2 FQNEAQ (reference sequence). The CDR3 extends over 13 amino acids. Trimming took off 5 bases at V and 3 bases at J, with 11 bases between the two ends. CDR3 DNA: TGTGCCAGCAGCCCCGGGGGACTCTACGAGCAGTACTTC. Protein: CASSPGGLYEQYF. The full variable domain, its missing parts supplied by reference TRBV7-9 and TRBJ2-7, is DTGVSQNPRHKITKRGQNVTFRCDPISEHNRLYWYRQTLGQGPEFLTYFQNEAQLEKSRLLSDRFSAERPKGSFSTLEIQRTEQGDSAMYLCASSPGGLYEQYFGPGTRLTVT.

There are a few counts of this clonotype. The J gene is TRBJ2-1, the V gene TRBV29-1; 11 bases are a match to TRBD2. The germline CDR1 and CDR2 sequences are SQVTM and ANQGSEA. Trimming took 6 bases from V and 7 from J; bases not matched to a gene: 8. The CDR3 is 14 residues long. The CDR3 loop is CSVTLAGEGNEQFF. CDR3 coding DNA: TGCAGCGTCACACTAGCGGGAGAAGGAAATGAGCAGTTCTTC.

This clonotype has just a few counts. This chain links TRBV7-2 with TRBJ1-2, with no clear D. The germline V gene has CDR1 SGHTA and CDR2 FQGNSA. The CDR3 contains 15 residues. V lost 5 bases and J lost 0, with 13 bases in between. CDR3 nucleotide sequence: TGTGCCAGCAGCCTCAAGACAAGTTCTAACTATGGCTACACCTTC. Protein sequence: CASSLKTSSNYGYTF.

This chain uses TRBV5-1 with TRBJ2-2; 10 positions match TRBD1. This CDR3 is built from 15 residues. Germline loops: CDR1 SGHRS, CDR2 YFSETQ. J gave up 2 bases and V 4 bases, and 2 bases lay outside the gene matches. The CDR3 reads CASSGDRGNTGELFF. CDR3 DNA: TGCGCCAGCAGCGGGGACAGGGGAAACACCGGGGAGCTGTTTTTT.

Only one count was recorded for this clonotype. The chain is built from TRBV28 and TRBJ2-1; TRBD1 or TRBD2 may be the D gene (5 bases each). This CDR3 has 13 amino acids. Germline CDR1 MDHEN, CDR2 SYDVKM. V was clipped by 2 bases and J by 11 bases, with 13 bases between them. CDR3 loop: CASSLGTPGQQFF. Written as DNA, the CDR3 is TGTGCCAGCAGTTTAGGTACCCCGGGGCAGCAGTTCTTC.